These 16 T cell receptor beta chains share one sample of origin, sequenced in a study of cytomegalovirus exposure and HLA in healthy donors. Primers included in the PCR were 60 Vbeta and 13 Jbeta primers. Profiling relied on immunoSEQ multiplex PCR, and the TCRdb table lists in-frame clones only, not all of them. The table shows roughly 150,000 clones, with around 73% occurring only once. The sample was PBMCs. The receptors shown here come from a woman younger than 30 in good health and CMV-seropositive.

This chain uses TRBV19 with TRBJ2-2; 13 positions agree with TRBD2. CDR1 LNHDA and CDR2 SQIVND come from the germline V gene (reference sequence). CDR3 length: 17 amino acids. Trimming took 7 bases from V and 5 from J; bases not matched to a gene: 10. The CDR3 bases are TGTGCCAGTACTTTACTAGCGGGGGGGCTGAGAACCGGGGAGCTGTTTTTT. It yields the protein CASTLLAGGLRTGELFF.

Details on this clone: The same CDR3 is also encoded by other DNA sequences in this sample. The CDR3 protein is CASSLWTSGGADTQYF. As DNA, the CDR3 is TGTGCCAGTAGCCTCTGGACTAGCGGGGGGGCAGATACGCAGTATTTT. The chain carries TRBV7-2 and TRBJ2-3; 15 bases match TRBD2. The CDR3 totals 16 residues. Germline V gene lookup returns CDR1 SGHTA and CDR2 FQGNSA. V was clipped by 9 bases and J by 4 bases; unmatched bases: 8.

This clone has just a few counts. The chain has TRBV2 and TRBJ1-5; D ambiguous. The CDR3 is 13 residues long. Germline values: CDR1 SNHLY, CDR2 FYNNEI. V was cut by 5 bases and J by 5 bases, with 10 bases left in between. CDR3 amino acids: CASSSGFDQPQHF. Here the CDR3 DNA reads TGTGCCAGCAGTTCGGGGTTCGATCAGCCCCAGCATTTT.

The V call is TRBV5-8, the J call TRBJ2-7; D is uncertain. V was shortened by 2 bases and J by 0 bases, with 9 bases between the two germline ends. CDR1 and CDR2 from the germline V gene are SGHTS and YDEGEE. This CDR3 is 14 amino acids long. CDR3 DNA: TGTGCCAGCAGCTTCACAGCACCCTCCTACGAGCAGTACTTC. Amino acids: CASSFTAPSYEQYF.

The chain couples TRBV7-2 to TRBJ1-2; 7 nucleotides align to TRBD1. The germline V gene has CDR1 SGHTA and CDR2 FQGNSA. V dropped 4 bases and J dropped 9; count of bases not matched to a gene: 5. The CDR3 is made up of 12 amino acids. The CDR3 DNA reads as TGTGCCAGCAGCTCCCAGGGGGTTCGCTACACCTTC. Translating gives CASSSQGVRYTF.

V gene TRBV7-9 combines with J gene TRBJ2-3, with D possibly being TRBD2 (5 bases). This CDR3 has 15 amino acids. Trimming took 8 bases from V and 2 from J, leaving 17 bases between them. Germline V gene sequence: CDR1 SEHNR, CDR2 FQNEAQ (reference sequence). DNA for the CDR3: TGTGCCAGCGAGGCCGGACTCAAAGACACAGATACGCAGTATTTT. Its protein product is CASEAGLKDTDTQYF.

V gene TRBV18 combines with J gene TRBJ1-5; D unclear. CDR1 is KGHSH, CDR2 LQKENI, per germline. This CDR3 has 13 amino acids. The V gene lost 5 bases and the J gene lost 2 bases, with 7 bases spanning the gap. CDR3 loop: CASSTGGNQPQHF. The CDR3 coding sequence is TGTGCCAGCTCAACCGGGGGCAATCAGCCCCAGCATTTT. The full variable domain, with the rest looked up from reference TRBV18 and TRBJ1-5, is NAGVMQNPRHLVRRRGQEARLRCSPMKGHSHVYWYRQLPEEGLKFMVYLQKENIIDESGMPKERFSAEFPKEGPSILRIQQVVRGDSAAYFCASSTGGNQPQHFGDGTRLSIL.

A few counts support this clone. CDR3 in amino acids: CASSYDTGAFF. CDR3 nucleotides: TGTGCCAGCAGCTATGACACTGGCGCTTTCTTT. The chain carries TRBV6-6 and TRBJ1-1, with no clear D. Germline V gives CDR1 MNHNY, CDR2 SVGAGI (reference sequence). CDR3 size: 11 residues. Trimming removed 6 bases at V and 11 bases at J, with 13 bases between.

This clone was counted only a few times. The chain has TRBV7-6 and TRBJ1-1; D remains ambiguous. This CDR3 has 16 residues. The germline V and J ends were trimmed by 0 bases and 4 bases, with 15 bases remaining between them. The germline CDR1 and CDR2 sequences are SGHVS and FNYEAQ. CDR3 residues: CASSLAGRGSGTEAFF. The CDR3 DNA is TGTGCCAGCAGCTTAGCGGGGAGAGGCAGCGGCACTGAAGCTTTCTTT.

The rearrangement uses TRBV5-5 and TRBJ2-1; 8 positions match TRBD1. This CDR3 has 18 amino acids. Germline V lookup: CDR1 SGHKS, CDR2 YYEKEE (reference sequence). The junction had 9 bases not matched to a gene; V was cut back by 1 base and J by 0 bases. The CDR3 DNA follows: TGTGCCAGCAGCTTGCACACGACGGACAGGGCCTCCTACAATGAGCAGTTCTTC. Translation gives CASSLHTTDRASYNEQFF.

The J gene is TRBJ2-5, the V gene TRBV5-4, with D unresolved. V was cut by 0 bases and J by 3 bases, with 15 bases left in between. The length of the CDR3 is 16 residues. Germline lookup yields CDR1 SGHNT and CDR2 YYREEE (reference sequence). The CDR3 DNA is TGTGCCAGCAGCTTGGGGCCGTCTAGAAGAAAAGAGACCCAGTACTTC. This encodes CASSLGPSRRKETQYF.

This sequence joins TRBV7-2 and TRBJ1-5, with 10 bases fitting TRBD1. The CDR3 covers 17 residues. Germline V gene sequence: CDR1 SGHTA, CDR2 FQGNSA. After removal of 3 bases from V and 7 bases from J, the junction contained 12 bases not matched to a gene. The CDR3 reads CASSFPMTGGLGQPQHF. For the CDR3, the DNA is TGTGCCAGCAGCTTCCCGATGACAGGGGGCTTGGGGCAGCCCCAGCATTTT.

The chain links TRBV18 to TRBJ1-4; possible D gene TRBD1, 6 bases. The CDR3 covers 13 residues. CDR1 is KGHSH and CDR2 is LQKENI in the germline V gene. The V and J ends lost 4 bases and 4 bases respectively, with 7 bases between them. The CDR3 region has the DNA TGTGCCAGCTCACAGGGGGTTAATGAAAAACTGTTTTTT. Protein sequence: CASSQGVNEKLFF.

This clone was detected only once. This chain links TRBV4-1 with TRBJ2-3; a possible D gene is TRBD2 (6 bases). Trimming removed 1 base from V and 4 bases from J, with 12 bases in between. This CDR3 comprises 15 residues. Germline assignment: CDR1 MGHRA and CDR2 YSYEKL. The CDR3 loop reads CASSQGTNDADTQYF. The CDR3 nucleotides are TGCGCCAGCAGCCAAGGGACTAATGATGCAGATACGCAGTATTTT.

The V gene is TRBV28, the J gene TRBJ2-6; tentative D call: TRBD2 (5 bases). V lost 6 bases and J lost 2, with 14 bases in between. CDR1 MDHEN and CDR2 SYDVKM come from the germline V gene. CDR3 length equals 16 residues. The CDR3 is CASSAEERAGANVLTF. CDR3 nucleotide sequence: TGTGCCAGCAGCGCCGAGGAGAGGGCTGGGGCCAACGTCCTGACTTTC. The whole variable domain, filled in from reference TRBV28 and TRBJ2-6, reads DVKVTQSSRYLVKRTGEKVFLECVQDMDHENMFWYRQDPGLGLRLIYFSYDVKMKEKGDIPEGYSVSREKKERFSLILESASTNQTSMYLCASSAEERAGANVLTFGAGSRLTVL.

The CDR3 loop is CASSLGQGVTEAFF. Here the CDR3 DNA reads TGTGCCAGCAGCTTAGGTCAAGGGGTGACTGAAGCTTTCTTT. The genes are TRBV11-3 and TRBJ1-1; TRBD1 is a possible D gene (5 bases). Trimming took 1 base from V and 5 from J, leaving 11 bases between them. The CDR3 extends over 14 amino acids. Germline lookup yields CDR1 SGHNT and CDR2 YENEEA.